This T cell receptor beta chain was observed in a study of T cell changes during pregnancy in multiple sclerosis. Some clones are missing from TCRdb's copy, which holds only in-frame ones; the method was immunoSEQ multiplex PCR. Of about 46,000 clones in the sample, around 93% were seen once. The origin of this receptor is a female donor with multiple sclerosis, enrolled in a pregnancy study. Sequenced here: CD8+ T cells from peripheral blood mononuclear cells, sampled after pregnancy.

The CDR3 DNA reads TGTGCCAGCAGTTTATCCCCGACAAATACGCAGTATTTT. Translating gives CASSLSPTNTQYF. The chain uses TRBV27 and TRBJ2-3; no clear D. V gave up 0 bases and J gave up 7 bases, with 8 bases separating them. This CDR3 contains 13 residues. Germline loops: CDR1 MNHEY, CDR2 SMNVEV (reference sequence).